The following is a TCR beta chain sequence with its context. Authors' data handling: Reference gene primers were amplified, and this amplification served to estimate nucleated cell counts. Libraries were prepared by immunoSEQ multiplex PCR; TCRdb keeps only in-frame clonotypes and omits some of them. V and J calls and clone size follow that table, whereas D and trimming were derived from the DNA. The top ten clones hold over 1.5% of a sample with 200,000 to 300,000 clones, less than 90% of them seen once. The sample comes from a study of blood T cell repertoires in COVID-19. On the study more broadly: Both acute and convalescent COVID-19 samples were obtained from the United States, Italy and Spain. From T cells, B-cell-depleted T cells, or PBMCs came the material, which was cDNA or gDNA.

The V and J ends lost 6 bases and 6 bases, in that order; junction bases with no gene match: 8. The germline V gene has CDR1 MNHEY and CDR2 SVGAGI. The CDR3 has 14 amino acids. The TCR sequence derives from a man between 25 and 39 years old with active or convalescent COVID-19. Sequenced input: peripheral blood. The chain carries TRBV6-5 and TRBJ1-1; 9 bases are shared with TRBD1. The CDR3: CASRIPGQGSEAFF. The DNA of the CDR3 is TGTGCCAGCAGGATACCGGGACAGGGCTCTGAAGCTTTCTTT.